This TCR beta chain stems from a study of blood T cells in healthy people across ages. The V gene's germline CDR1 is MDHEN and CDR2 SYDVKM. V lost 5 bases and J lost 11, with 21 bases in between. This CDR3 spans 14 amino acids. Ten milliliters of peripheral blood were drawn from each donor into EDTA-treated tubes. Through a sample-barcoded 5' primer and a J-beta primer mix, a second PCR was run for roughly 6 to 11 cycles. TCRdb re-called the 5' RACE reads with MiXCR, one entry per CDR3 protein. Among about 680,000 distinct CDR3 sequences, approximately 50% were seen once, and the ten largest hold roughly 30%.

V usage is TRBV28 and J usage is TRBJ2-5; D gene uncertain. The sequence derives from a woman in her fifties or sixties in good health. Sequencing was performed on blood. CDR3 coding DNA: TGTGCCAGCAGTGTGGAAGGCTTCCCCAATGAGCAGTACTTC. As protein: CASSVEGFPNEQYF.